This passage covers 30 T cell receptor beta chains from one sample sequenced in a study of OX40 agonist ivuxolimab in advanced cancers. Data came from immunoSEQ multiplex PCR; TCRdb stores just in-frame clones and leaves some out. The sample lists some 97,000 clones; around nine tenths were seen once. The source material was CD4+ or CD8+ T cells sorted from blood, sampled in a trial of the OX40 agonist ivuxolimab. These receptors were taken from an adult with an advanced solid tumor such as melanoma, head and neck, liver or kidney cancer.

V gene TRBV18 combines with J gene TRBJ1-1, with 12 bases identical to TRBD1. Germline assignment: CDR1 KGHSH and CDR2 LQKENI. Unmatched junction bases numbered 9, after V lost 3 bases and J lost 10 bases. This CDR3 comprises 15 residues. The CDR3 is CASSPGQGAVIVAFF. The CDR3 coding sequence is TGTGCCAGCTCACCGGGACAGGGGGCTGTCATCGTAGCTTTCTTT.

This rearrangement joins TRBV6-1 to TRBJ2-3; D possibly corresponds to TRBD1 (6 bases). Germline values: CDR1 MNHNS, CDR2 SASEGT. This CDR3 is 15 amino acids long. V shed 3 bases and J shed 2 bases, with 12 bases lying between them. CDR3 nucleotide sequence: TGTGCCAGCAGTGACGGACAGATTTTCACAGATACGCAGTATTTT. Translating gives CASSDGQIFTDTQYF.

This clone was counted only a few times. J is TRBJ2-5 and V is TRBV5-1, with TRBD1 as a possible D gene (6 bases). V lost 5 bases and J lost 5, with 19 bases in between. The CDR3 length is 15 residues. The germline V gene has CDR1 SGHRS and CDR2 YFSETQ. The CDR3: CASRQGRTQGETQYF. The CDR3 bases are TGCGCCAGCAGACAGGGAAGGACCCAGGGGGAGACCCAGTACTTC. The entire variable domain, with the rest obtained from reference TRBV5-1 and TRBJ2-5, is as follows: KAGVTQTPRYLIKTRGQQVTLSCSPISGHRSVSWYQQTPGQGLQFLFEYFSETQRNKGNFPGRFSGRQFSNSRSEMNVSTLELGDSALYLCASRQGRTQGETQYFGPGTRLLVL.

This chain links TRBV6-5 with TRBJ1-1, with 7 bases that match TRBD1. The CDR3 loop spans 12 amino acids. Losses at the gene ends were 6 bases for V and 6 bases for J; bases not matched to a gene: 4. The germline V gene encodes CDR1 MNHEY and CDR2 SVGAGI. The CDR3, as DNA: TGTGCCAGCAGCAAGGGGGCAGCTGAAGCTTTCTTT. Its protein is CASSKGAAEAFF.

The rearrangement links TRBV10-2 to TRBJ1-1; D gene ambiguous. Deletions cut 3 bases from V and 7 bases from J, with 15 bases between. This CDR3 is built from 14 residues. Germline V gene sequence: CDR1 WSHSY, CDR2 SAAADI. CDR3 protein: CASSEGYPGDEAFF. The CDR3 DNA sequence: TGCGCCAGCAGTGAAGGTTACCCTGGGGATGAAGCTTTCTTT.

The rearrangement joins TRBV5-1 to TRBJ2-1; 8 nucleotides line up with TRBD1. From germline, CDR1 is SGHRS and CDR2 YFSETQ. This CDR3 spans 13 amino acids. The ends lost 4 bases at V and 12 bases at J; junction bases unmatched: 9. The CDR3 protein is CASSLETGAAQFF. For the CDR3, the DNA is TGCGCCAGCAGCCTCGAGACAGGGGCTGCGCAGTTCTTC.

V and J are TRBV11-3 and TRBJ2-2; no clear D gene. CDR3 length: 13 amino acids. Germline V gives CDR1 SGHNT, CDR2 YENEEA. The V and J ends lost 0 bases and 5 bases respectively, with 4 bases between them. The CDR3 reads CASSLEGTGELFF. As DNA, the CDR3 is TGTGCCAGCAGCTTAGAGGGTACCGGGGAGCTGTTTTTT.

V gene TRBV6-6 combines with J gene TRBJ2-7; D unresolved. V shed 2 bases and J shed 2 bases, with 7 bases lying between them. This CDR3 is built from 13 residues. CDR1 MNHNY and CDR2 SVGAGI come from the germline V gene (reference sequence). The CDR3 here is CASSYGPAYEQYF. The CDR3 DNA follows: TGTGCCAGCAGTTACGGGCCAGCCTACGAGCAGTACTTC.

This sequence joins TRBV5-1 and TRBJ2-1; D is perhaps TRBD1 (5 bases). Germline V gene lookup returns CDR1 SGHRS and CDR2 YFSETQ. This CDR3 is built from 15 residues. V was cut by 4 bases and J by 0 bases, with 11 bases left in between. The CDR3 DNA follows: TGCGCCAGCAGCCGACAGTCCCTCTCCTACAATGAGCAGTTCTTC. Its translation is CASSRQSLSYNEQFF.

This chain connects TRBV7-2 to TRBJ2-3, with 14 bases aligning to TRBD2. V gave up 3 bases and J gave up 7 bases; unmatched junction bases: 3. Germline CDR1 reads SGHTA; CDR2 reads FQGNSA. The CDR3 spans 15 residues. In nucleotides, the CDR3 is TGTGCCAGCAGCTTCGGACTAGCGGGAGGCCATACGCAGTATTTT. It codes for CASSFGLAGGHTQYF.

This chain joins TRBV6-5 and TRBJ1-2, with 9 bases matching TRBD1. The germline gives CDR1 MNHEY, CDR2 SVGAGI. The V gene end was trimmed by 6 bases and the J gene end by 5 bases; junction bases not matched to a gene: 10. The CDR3 runs to 15 residues. This CDR3 is CASRRTGGLGYGYTF. The CDR3 DNA is TGTGCCAGCAGACGAACAGGGGGCCTAGGTTATGGCTACACCTTC.

Notes on this clone: The junction does not match germline at one end; this may be a read error. The chain joins TRBV6-1 to TRBJ1-1, with a possible D match to TRBD1 (5 bases). Germline V lookup: CDR1 MNHNS, CDR2 SASEGT. This CDR3 has 14 amino acids. The DNA for the CDR3 is TGTGCCAGCAGCGAAGGGGAGCCGCACACTGAAGCTTTCTTT. It translates to CASSEGEPHTEAFF.

CDR3 region: CASSIVANTQYNEQFF. CDR3 in DNA: TGTGCCAGTAGTATTGTGGCCAATACCCAGTACAATGAGCAGTTCTTC. J is TRBJ2-1 and V is TRBV19, with no clear D. This CDR3 has 16 amino acids. The germline gives CDR1 LNHDA, CDR2 SQIVND (reference sequence). Trimming stripped 3 bases from V and 4 bases from J, with 16 bases between.

This clone was picked up a small number of times. V usage is TRBV19 and J usage is TRBJ1-2, with D maybe TRBD1 (5 bases). V lost 5 bases and J 8 bases, leaving 12 bases between the germline ends. The CDR3 is made up of 12 amino acids. CDR1 and CDR2 from the germline V gene are LNHDA and SQIVND (reference sequence). CDR3 in amino acids: CASSPGTVGYTF. The CDR3 coding sequence is TGTGCCAGTAGTCCCGGGACCGTGGGCTACACCTTC.

In DNA, the CDR3 is TGCGCCAGCAGCTTACTAGCGGGAGGTCGGCAGTACTTC. This sequence encodes CASSLLAGGRQYF. This rearrangement joins TRBV5-1 to TRBJ2-7; 12 bases agree with TRBD2. This CDR3 is built from 13 residues. Losses at the gene ends were 2 bases for V and 9 bases for J; bases not matched to a gene: 3. CDR1 and CDR2 (germline): SGHRS, YFSETQ.

Concerning this clone: At one end the junction does not follow the germline gene, possibly because of a read error. J is TRBJ2-7 and V is TRBV5-1, with 8 bases matching TRBD1. CDR3 size: 14 residues. Germline CDR1 is SGHRS and CDR2 is YFSETQ. The CDR3 nucleotides read TGCGCCAGCAGCCTAGGGACAGGATCCTTCGAGCAGTACTTC. Residues: CASSLGTGSFEQYF.

As for this clone: The same CDR3 is also encoded by other DNA sequences in this sample. CDR3 nucleotides: TGTGCCAGCAGTGAAGCGCTTAGGGGGACGGGGGTGTTTCAGCCCCAGCATTTT. This codes for CASSEALRGTGVFQPQHF. The V and J genes are TRBV6-1 and TRBJ1-5; the D gene is possibly TRBD1 (6 bases). With 0 bases removed from V and 6 bases from J, the gap between germline ends came to 21 bases. The CDR3 spans 18 residues. Germline values: CDR1 MNHNS, CDR2 SASEGT.

This chain links TRBV19 with TRBJ2-5; 10 nucleotides match TRBD1. CDR3 size: 15 residues. Germline lookup yields CDR1 LNHDA and CDR2 SQIVND (reference sequence). V gave up 5 bases and J gave up 1 base; unmatched junction bases: 4. For the CDR3, the DNA is TGTGCCAGTAGTGTGGGACAGGGGCGCCAAGAGACCCAGTACTTC. Translated: CASSVGQGRQETQYF.

This chain joins TRBV7-8 and TRBJ2-7; unclear D gene. Germline loops: CDR1 SGHVS, CDR2 FQNEAQ. The CDR3 has 11 residues. Trimming removed 3 bases from V and 2 bases from J, with 2 bases in between. Here the CDR3 reads CASSLTYEQYF. Here the CDR3 DNA reads TGTGCCAGCAGCTTGACCTACGAGCAGTACTTC.

The DNA of the CDR3 is TGTGCCAGCAGCTTGGGTGTCAGGGCACCATTCTCATCTGGAAACACCATATATTTT. Its protein product is CASSLGVRAPFSSGNTIYF. This chain joins TRBV5-6 and TRBJ1-3; weak D call: TRBD1 (5 bases). V was trimmed by 0 bases and J by 1 base, leaving 20 bases between them. Germline lookup yields CDR1 SGHDT and CDR2 YYEEEE. This CDR3 spans 19 amino acids.

The chain combines TRBV7-3 with TRBJ2-5; D is perhaps TRBD2 (7 bases). This CDR3 spans 15 amino acids. Germline values: CDR1 SGHTA, CDR2 FQGTGA. Trimming shortened V by 0 bases and J by 4 bases, and 12 bases separated the two germline ends. Here the CDR3 reads CASSLTGGLSETQYF. The CDR3, as DNA: TGTGCCAGCAGCTTAACGGGGGGGCTTTCAGAGACCCAGTACTTC.

The genes are TRBV19 and TRBJ1-5; 7 positions agree with TRBD1. Germline V gene lookup returns CDR1 LNHDA and CDR2 SQIVND (reference sequence). The V and J ends lost 5 bases and 0 bases, in that order; junction bases with no gene match: 10. The CDR3 runs 17 residues. CDR3 protein: CASSAVRGTVSNQPQHF. The DNA of the CDR3 is TGTGCCAGTAGTGCCGTTCGCGGGACAGTTAGCAATCAGCCCCAGCATTTT.

The chain combines TRBV29-1 with TRBJ1-2; the match to TRBD1 covers 9 bases. Germline V gene lookup returns CDR1 SQVTM and CDR2 ANQGSEA. After removal of 3 bases from V and 2 bases from J, the junction contained 13 bases not matched to a gene. The CDR3 is 17 residues long. Written as DNA, the CDR3 is TGCAGCGTTGAGAAGCGGTCCCGGGACAGGGAAAACTATGGCTACACCTTC. Protein sequence: CSVEKRSRDRENYGYTF. Looking up the rest from reference TRBV29-1 and TRBJ1-2 gives the full variable domain: SAVISQKPSRDICQRGTSLTIQCQVDSQVTMMFWYRQQPGQSLTLIATANQGSEATYESGFVIDKFPISRPNLTFSTLTVSNMSPEDSSIYLCSVEKRSRDRENYGYTFGSGTRLTVV.

The chain is built from TRBV7-8 and TRBJ1-1; D is unresolved. V gave up 2 bases and J gave up 1 base, with 11 bases separating them. The CDR3 is 15 amino acids. CDR1 is SGHVS, CDR2 FQNEAQ, per germline. The CDR3 coding sequence is TGTGCCAGCAGCTTACCTTACGATGGGAACACTGAAGCTTTCTTT. It translates to CASSLPYDGNTEAFF.

The chain uses TRBV6-5 and TRBJ2-7; 8 bases align to TRBD1. The V segment lost 2 bases and the J segment 2 bases; nucleotides outside the gene matches: 2. The CDR3 has 14 amino acids. Germline CDR1 and CDR2: MNHEY and SVGAGI. The CDR3 spells CASSYQQGAYEQYF. CDR3 DNA: TGTGCCAGCAGTTACCAACAGGGGGCCTACGAGCAGTACTTC.

The chain combines TRBV9 with TRBJ1-6; no clear D. Per germline, CDR1 SGDLS and CDR2 YYNGEE. Trimming left V 0 bases short and J 0 bases short, with 10 bases between. The CDR3 sequence is 17 residues long. This CDR3 reads CASSVEPQSSYNSPLHF. CDR3 DNA sequence: TGTGCCAGCAGCGTAGAGCCACAGAGCTCCTATAATTCACCCCTCCACTTT.

The CDR3 protein is CASSLGGVNGYTF. The CDR3 DNA reads as TGTGCCAGCAGCTTAGGAGGGGTAAATGGCTACACCTTC. The V gene is TRBV7-8, the J gene TRBJ1-2; D perhaps matches TRBD1 (5 bases). The CDR3 contains 13 residues. CDR1 is SGHVS and CDR2 is FQNEAQ in the germline V gene. Trimming cost V 1 base and J 6 bases, with 9 bases left between them.

The V gene is TRBV9, the J gene TRBJ2-6, with unresolved D. Germline V gene lookup returns CDR1 SGDLS and CDR2 YYNGEE. V lost 2 bases to trimming and J lost 1 base, with 16 bases between them. The CDR3 totals 18 residues. The CDR3 coding sequence is TGTGCCAGCAGCGTCCCCAGCTCCTGGAGTTCTGGGGCCAACGTCCTGACTTTC. It specifies CASSVPSSWSSGANVLTF.

The genes are TRBV2 and TRBJ2-7; D might be TRBD2 (5 bases). Trimming cost V 6 bases and J 5 bases, with 11 bases left between them. The CDR3 loop spans 12 amino acids. CDR1 is SNHLY and CDR2 is FYNNEI in the germline V gene. The CDR3 bases are TGTGCCAGCAGCCGCGGGTTGAACGAGCAGTACTTC. Protein: CASSRGLNEQYF.

The chain has TRBV5-1 and TRBJ1-1; 7 bases match TRBD1. V shed 4 bases, J shed 5 bases, and the junction held 14 bases outside the gene matches. The CDR3 runs to 16 residues. Per germline, CDR1 SGHRS and CDR2 YFSETQ. CDR3 residues: CASSLDTGAGGTEAFF. DNA of the CDR3: TGCGCCAGCAGCCTGGACACAGGGGCGGGTGGGACTGAAGCTTTCTTT.